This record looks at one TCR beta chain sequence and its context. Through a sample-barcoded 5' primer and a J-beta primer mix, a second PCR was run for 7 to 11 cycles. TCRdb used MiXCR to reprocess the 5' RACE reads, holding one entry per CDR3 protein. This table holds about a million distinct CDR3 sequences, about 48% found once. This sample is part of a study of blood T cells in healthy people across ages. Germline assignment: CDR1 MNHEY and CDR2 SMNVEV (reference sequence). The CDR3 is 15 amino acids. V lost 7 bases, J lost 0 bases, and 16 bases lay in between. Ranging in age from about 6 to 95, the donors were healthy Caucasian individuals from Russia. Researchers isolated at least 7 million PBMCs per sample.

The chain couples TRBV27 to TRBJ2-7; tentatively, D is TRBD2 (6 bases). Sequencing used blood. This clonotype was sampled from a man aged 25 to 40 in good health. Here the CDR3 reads CASKPGLESSYEQYF. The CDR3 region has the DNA TGTGCCAGCAAACCGGGACTCGAGAGCTCCTACGAGCAGTACTTC.